These 16 T cell receptor beta chains came from one sample sequenced in a study of blood T cell repertoires in COVID-19. Measured with immunoSEQ multiplex PCR; TCRdb has only the in-frame clones, and not every one. Of a few hundred thousand clones in the sample, roughly 90% are singletons; the top ten hold around 1.2%. The sequenced material came from peripheral blood. Receptor source: a man in his forties or fifties with acute or convalescent COVID-19.

The CDR3, as DNA: TGTGCCAGCAGTATGACTAGCGGGTACGAGCAGTACTTC. It encodes CASSMTSGYEQYF. The V call is TRBV9, the J call TRBJ2-7, with TRBD2 identical over 10 bases. The junction had 3 bases not matched to a gene; V was cut back by 5 bases and J by 4 bases. Looked up from germline, CDR1 is SGDLS and CDR2 is YYNGEE. The CDR3 has 13 residues.

The chain is built from TRBV6-5 and TRBJ2-2, with 8 bases fitting TRBD1. With V trimmed by 6 bases and J by 4 bases, 7 bases remained unmatched. CDR1 and CDR2 from the germline V gene are MNHEY and SVGAGI. The CDR3 spans 15 residues. CDR3: CASSDRGRGTGELFF. The CDR3 nucleotides read TGTGCCAGCAGCGACAGGGGCCGTGGCACCGGGGAGCTGTTTTTT.

This sequence joins TRBV4-3 and TRBJ1-1; D call uncertain. The CDR3 contains 15 residues. V was trimmed by 0 bases and J by 5 bases, leaving 13 bases between them. CDR1 LGHNA and CDR2 YSLEER come from the germline V gene. The CDR3 sequence: CASSQDGRGGTEAFF. DNA of the CDR3: TGCGCCAGCAGCCAAGATGGACGGGGAGGAACTGAAGCTTTCTTT.

The chain employs TRBV19 and TRBJ1-5, with 8 bases identical to TRBD1. CDR1 and CDR2 from the germline V gene are LNHDA and SQIVND (reference sequence). Trimming removed 6 bases from V and 5 bases from J; junction bases left unmatched: 6. This CDR3 has 14 residues. This CDR3 is CASRRDRFDQPQHF. CDR3 nucleotide sequence: TGTGCCAGTAGGCGGGACAGGTTTGATCAGCCCCAGCATTTT.

J is TRBJ2-3 and V is TRBV2, with unresolved D. CDR1 is SNHLY and CDR2 is FYNNEI in the germline V gene. This CDR3 comprises 12 residues. Trimming left V 6 bases short and J 0 bases short, with 4 bases between. CDR3 residues: CASSLSTDTQYF. The CDR3 region has the DNA TGTGCCAGCAGCCTGAGCACAGATACGCAGTATTTT.

The gene calls are TRBV7-2 and TRBJ1-5, with 9 bases that match TRBD1. V shed 5 bases and J 2 bases; nucleotides not matched to a gene: 1. Germline values: CDR1 SGHTA, CDR2 FQGNSA. The CDR3 length is 14 residues. CDR3 residues: CASSRDRGNQPQHF. DNA of the CDR3: TGTGCCAGCAGCCGGGACAGGGGCAATCAGCCCCAGCATTTT.

The V and J genes are TRBV9 and TRBJ1-1, with 9 positions matching TRBD1. V shed 0 bases, J shed 10 bases, and the junction held 4 bases outside the gene matches. CDR3 length: 13 amino acids. Per the germline V gene, CDR1 is SGDLS and CDR2 is YYNGEE. The CDR3 DNA reads as TGTGCCAGCAGCGTAGTTCAACAGGGGGCAGCTTTCTTT. Encoded protein: CASSVVQQGAAFF.

This chain links TRBV7-3 with TRBJ1-5; D gene unclear. CDR3 length: 13 amino acids. The V end lost 4 bases, the J end lost 6 bases, and 10 bases lay between the germline ends. In germline, CDR1 is SGHTA, CDR2 FQGTGA. CDR3 nucleotide sequence: TGTGCCAGCAGCTCTGACTTAGGTCAGCCCCAGCATTTT. It is translated as CASSSDLGQPQHF.

This chain links TRBV6-1 with TRBJ2-3; TRBD1 matches 7 bases. V lost 4 bases, J lost 0 bases, and 13 bases stayed unmatched. Germline V gene data show CDR1 as MNHNS and CDR2 as SASEGT. The CDR3 contains 18 residues. The CDR3 DNA is TGTGCCAGCAGTGGAGGGGGCTCTGCAGGACACAGCACAGATACGCAGTATTTT. It translates to CASSGGGSAGHSTDTQYF.

J is TRBJ1-2 and V is TRBV6-5; 8 bases align to TRBD1. The length of the CDR3 is 14 residues. Unmatched junction bases numbered 7, after V lost 6 bases and J lost 4 bases. The germline gives CDR1 MNHEY, CDR2 SVGAGI. For the CDR3, the DNA is TGTGCCAGCAGCCTAGGACAGGGTCCCTATGGCTACACCTTC. Translated: CASSLGQGPYGYTF.

This clone has just one count. The V gene is TRBV11-1, the J gene TRBJ2-3; TRBD2 agrees at 8 bases. The length of the CDR3 is 13 residues. J lost 4 bases, V lost 3 bases, and 0 bases had no gene match. CDR1 and CDR2 from the germline V gene are SGHAT and FQDESV (reference sequence). The DNA for the CDR3 is TGTGCCAGCAGCTTCGGGGGGGCAGATACGCAGTATTTT. It codes for CASSFGGADTQYF.

This chain connects TRBV4-1 to TRBJ1-1, with D uncertain. The CDR3 is made up of 12 amino acids. CDR1 and CDR2 from the germline V gene are MGHRA and YSYEKL. V lost 3 bases and J 13 bases, leaving 15 bases between the germline ends. The CDR3 DNA reads as TGCGCCAGCAGCCAGGGCGCGGATAGCGTTTTCTTT. This sequence encodes CASSQGADSVFF.

The chain recombines TRBV24-1 with TRBJ2-2; 9 bases agree with TRBD1. CDR1 and CDR2 from the germline V gene are KGHDR and SFDVKD. This CDR3 has 18 amino acids. With V trimmed by 3 bases and J by 2 bases, 9 bases remained unmatched. CDR3 sequence: CATSDATGTGFNTGELFF. The CDR3 bases are TGTGCCACCAGTGATGCAACCGGGACAGGGTTCAACACCGGGGAGCTGTTTTTT.

The chain uses TRBV2 and TRBJ1-4; 8 bases agree with TRBD1. With V trimmed by 2 bases and J by 7 bases, 9 bases remained unmatched. The germline CDR1 and CDR2 sequences are SNHLY and FYNNEI. CDR3 length: 16 amino acids. The CDR3 DNA follows: TGTGCCAGCAGTGAAAGGGACAGGCCCGGAGGTGAAAAACTGTTTTTT. Translated: CASSERDRPGGEKLFF.

This clone came up once. The chain couples TRBV3-1 (or the pseudogene TRBV3-2) to TRBJ1-5; D might be TRBD1 (6 bases). This CDR3 spans 14 amino acids. The germline V gene encodes CDR1 LGHDT and CDR2 YNNKEL (reference sequence). V lost 5 bases to trimming and J lost 5 bases, with 13 bases between them. The CDR3: CASSSRGGDQPQHF. The DNA of the CDR3 is TGTGCCAGCAGCTCAAGAGGGGGGGATCAGCCCCAGCATTTT.

The rearrangement uses TRBV9 and TRBJ1-2; maybe TRBD1 (5 bases). The germline gives CDR1 SGDLS, CDR2 YYNGEE. The CDR3 is 15 amino acids. The V end lost 0 bases, the J end lost 3 bases, and 12 bases lay between the germline ends. The CDR3 nucleotides are TGTGCCAGCAGCGTAGATGGCAGGGTTGACTATGGCTACACCTTC. It codes for CASSVDGRVDYGYTF.